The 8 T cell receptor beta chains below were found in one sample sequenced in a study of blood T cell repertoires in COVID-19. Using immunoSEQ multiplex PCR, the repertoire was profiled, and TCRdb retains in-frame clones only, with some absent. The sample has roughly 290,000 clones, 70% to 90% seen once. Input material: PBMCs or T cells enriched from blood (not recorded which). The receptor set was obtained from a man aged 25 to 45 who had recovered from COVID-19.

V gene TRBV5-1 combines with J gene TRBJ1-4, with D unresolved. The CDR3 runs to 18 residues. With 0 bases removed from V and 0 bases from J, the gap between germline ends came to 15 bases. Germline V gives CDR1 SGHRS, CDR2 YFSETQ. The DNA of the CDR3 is TGCGCCAGCAGCTTGGAGCGGACCCTCTCTGCAACTAATGAAAAACTGTTTTTT. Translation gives CASSLERTLSATNEKLFF.

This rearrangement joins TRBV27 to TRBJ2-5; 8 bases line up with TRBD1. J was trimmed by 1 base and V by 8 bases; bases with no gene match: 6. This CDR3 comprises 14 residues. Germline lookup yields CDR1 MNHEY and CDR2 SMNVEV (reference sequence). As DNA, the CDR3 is TGTGCCAGCGGGCGTGACAGGGGCCAAGAGACCCAGTACTTC. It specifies CASGRDRGQETQYF.

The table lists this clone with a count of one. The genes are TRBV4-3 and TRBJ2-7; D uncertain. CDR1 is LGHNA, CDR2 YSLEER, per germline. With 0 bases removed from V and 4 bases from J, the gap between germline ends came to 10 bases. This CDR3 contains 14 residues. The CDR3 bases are TGCGCCAGCAGCCAAGATCGCTACGCGTACGAGCAGTACTTC. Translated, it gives CASSQDRYAYEQYF.

This CDR3 reads CASSQELVGLANTDTQYF. In DNA form, the CDR3 reads TGTGCCAGCAGCCAAGAACTGGTGGGACTAGCGAACACAGATACGCAGTATTTT. V is TRBV4-2 and J is TRBJ2-3, with 10 bases matching TRBD2. V gave up 0 bases and J gave up 2 bases; unmatched junction bases: 8. Germline V CDR1 and CDR2: LGHNA, YNFKEQ. This CDR3 is 18 amino acids long.

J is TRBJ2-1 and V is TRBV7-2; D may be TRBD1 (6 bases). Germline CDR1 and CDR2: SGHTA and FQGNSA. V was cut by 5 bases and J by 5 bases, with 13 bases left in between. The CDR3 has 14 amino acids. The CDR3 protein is CASSPGQSNNEQFF. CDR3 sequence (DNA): TGTGCCAGCAGCCCAGGACAGAGTAACAATGAGCAGTTCTTC.

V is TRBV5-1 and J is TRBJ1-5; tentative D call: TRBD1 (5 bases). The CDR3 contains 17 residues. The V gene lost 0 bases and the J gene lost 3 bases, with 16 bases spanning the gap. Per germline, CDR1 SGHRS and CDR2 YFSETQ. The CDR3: CASSLGPSQGDNQPQHF. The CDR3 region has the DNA TGCGCCAGCAGCTTGGGGCCAAGCCAGGGTGACAATCAGCCCCAGCATTTT.

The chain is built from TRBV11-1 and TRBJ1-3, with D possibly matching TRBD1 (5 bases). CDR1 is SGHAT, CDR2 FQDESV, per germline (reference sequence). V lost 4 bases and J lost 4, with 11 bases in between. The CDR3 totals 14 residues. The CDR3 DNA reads TGTGCCAGCAGCTCCAGGGCAGACGGAAACACCATATATTTT. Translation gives CASSSRADGNTIYF.

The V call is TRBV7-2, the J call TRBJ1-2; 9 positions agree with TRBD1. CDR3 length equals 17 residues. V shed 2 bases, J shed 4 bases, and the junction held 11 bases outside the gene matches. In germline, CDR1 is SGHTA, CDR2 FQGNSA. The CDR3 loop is CASSLSGTGIGSYGYTF. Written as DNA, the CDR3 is TGTGCCAGCAGCTTATCCGGGACAGGGATTGGTAGCTATGGCTACACCTTC.